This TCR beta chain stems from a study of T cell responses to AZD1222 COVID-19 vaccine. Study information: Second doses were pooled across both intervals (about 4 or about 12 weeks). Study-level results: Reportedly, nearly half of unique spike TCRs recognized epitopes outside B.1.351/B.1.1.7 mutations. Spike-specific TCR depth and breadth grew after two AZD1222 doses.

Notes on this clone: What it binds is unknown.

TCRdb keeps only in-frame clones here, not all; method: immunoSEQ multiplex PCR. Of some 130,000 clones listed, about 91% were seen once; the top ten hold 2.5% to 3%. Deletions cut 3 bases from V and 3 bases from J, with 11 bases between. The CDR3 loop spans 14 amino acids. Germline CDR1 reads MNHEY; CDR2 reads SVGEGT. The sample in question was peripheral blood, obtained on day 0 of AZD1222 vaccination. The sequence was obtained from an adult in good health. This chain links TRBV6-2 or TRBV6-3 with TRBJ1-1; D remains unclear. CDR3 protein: CASSYNGVYTEAFF. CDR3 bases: TGTGCCAGCAGTTATAACGGGGTCTACACTGAAGCTTTCTTT.